What follows is one TCR beta chain and its context. A much larger clone lies a single base off, so this may be a read error. This entry is derived from a study of Japanese encephalitis immunity and Zika vaccine responses. Background on the study: Flavivirus-naive donors were sampled at weeks 2, 6 and 52 after ZPIV. Stimulation used either flavivirus-conserved or non-conserved ZIKV pools, or pre-vaccination JEV or YFV peptides.

For less than seven days, PBMCs labeled with CFSE were cultured with peptide pools at roughly 1 ug/mL each. Live CD56-CD19-CD16-CD3+CD4+ cells with low CFSE were sorted unfixed as proliferating CD4 T cells. The CDR3 totals 14 residues. TCRdb called the 5' RACE reads again in MiXCR, with one record for every CDR3 protein. The sample contains under 2,000 distinct CDR3 sequences, approximately 6.9% of which appear only once. Findings and caveats of the study: Donors pre-vaccinated with JEV, versus YFV, showed higher repertoire similarity across samples.

This rearrangement joins TRBV12-3 or TRBV12-4 to TRBJ1-3; D may be TRBD1 (6 bases). The specimen comprised antigen-activated CD4+ T cells from blood, cultured, sampled during a Zika inactivated vaccine study. This TCR was recovered from an adult woman who received an inactivated Zika virus vaccine. CDR3 residues: CASNPGQPGNAIYF. CDR3 in DNA: TGTGCCAGCAACCCCGGACAGCCTGGAAACGCCATATATTTT.